This T cell receptor (beta chain) was captured by sequencing in a study of T cell responses to AZD1222 COVID-19 vaccine. CDR1 is MNHNS, CDR2 SASEGT, per germline. Trimming removed 2 bases from V and 6 bases from J, with 11 bases in between. The CDR3 consists of 14 residues. Some clones are missing from TCRdb's copy, which holds only in-frame ones; the method was immunoSEQ multiplex PCR. The sample lists some 190,000 clones; about 94% were seen once. The rearrangement links TRBV6-1 to TRBJ1-5; possibly TRBD1 for D (6 bases). The sequencing here drew on peripheral blood, taken 28 days after the second dose of the MenACWY control vaccine. The sequence derives from an adult who received the MenACWY meningococcal vaccine as a control. CDR3 loop: CASSEQGKAQPQHF. Here the CDR3 DNA reads TGTGCCAGCAGTGAACAGGGGAAGGCTCAGCCCCAGCATTTT.